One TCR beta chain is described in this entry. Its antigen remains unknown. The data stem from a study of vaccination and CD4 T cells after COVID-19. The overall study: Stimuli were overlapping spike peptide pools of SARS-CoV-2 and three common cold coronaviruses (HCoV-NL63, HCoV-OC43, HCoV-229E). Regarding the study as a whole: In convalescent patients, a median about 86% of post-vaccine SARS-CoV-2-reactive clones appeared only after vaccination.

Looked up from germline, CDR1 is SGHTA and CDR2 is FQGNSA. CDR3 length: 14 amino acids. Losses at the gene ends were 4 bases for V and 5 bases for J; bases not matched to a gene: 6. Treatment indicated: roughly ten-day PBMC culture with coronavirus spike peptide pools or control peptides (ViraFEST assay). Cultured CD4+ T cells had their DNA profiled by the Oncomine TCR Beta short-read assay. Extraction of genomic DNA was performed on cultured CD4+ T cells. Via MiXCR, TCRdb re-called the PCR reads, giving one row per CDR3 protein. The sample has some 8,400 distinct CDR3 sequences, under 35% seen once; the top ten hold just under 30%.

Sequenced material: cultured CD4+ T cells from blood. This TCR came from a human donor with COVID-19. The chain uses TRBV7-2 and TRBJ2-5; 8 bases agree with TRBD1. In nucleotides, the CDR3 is TGTGCCAGCAGCTCCCCCAGGGGGCTGGAGACCCAGTACTTC. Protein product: CASSSPRGLETQYF.